This T cell receptor beta chain was identified in a study of CD8+CD57+ T cells in acquired aplastic anemia. CDR3 and TCR beta VDJ profiling relied on genomic DNA as the template. Via MiXCR, TCRdb re-called the reads, giving one row per CDR3 protein. Among some 280,000 distinct CDR3 sequences listed, 45% to 70% were seen once. The V and J ends lost 1 base and 6 bases respectively, with 12 bases between them. Germline CDR1 reads SGHVS; CDR2 reads FQNEAQ. The CDR3 is 14 amino acids. This clonotype was recorded at least ten times. The J gene is TRBJ1-2, the V gene TRBV7-8; D ambiguous. Sequencing was performed on sorted CD4+, CD8+, or CD8+CD57+ T cells (not recorded which) from PBMCs. The TCR comes from a human donor with severe aplastic anemia or a healthy control (not recorded which). Here the CDR3 reads CASSLVMGLNGYTF. Written as DNA, the CDR3 is TGTGCCAGCAGCTTAGTTATGGGTCTGAATGGCTACACCTTC. Looking up the rest from reference TRBV7-8 and TRBJ1-2 gives the full variable domain: GAGVSQSPRYKVAKRGQDVALRCDPISGHVSLFWYQQALGQGPEFLTYFQNEAQLDKSGLPSDRFFAERPEGSVSTLKIQRTQQEDSAVYLCASSLVMGLNGYTFGSGTRLTVV.